A few counts support the clone carrying this TCR beta chain. Its matching antigen is unknown. CDR1 SGDLS and CDR2 YYNGEE come from the germline V gene. V lost 4 bases and J lost 9, with 14 bases in between. The CDR3 extends over 13 amino acids. These data come from a study of T-cell memory formation after mild COVID-19. Study-wide context: Largely, the TCR clusters proved donor specific. Regarding the study as a whole: Among CD4+ contracting clones, most were CM and EM, and CD8+ ones EMRA.

TCRdb used MiXCR to reprocess the 5' RACE reads, holding one entry per CDR3 protein. The repertoire holds fewer than 140,000 distinct CDR3 sequences, with around 12% as singletons. The receptor was derived from an adult woman who had mild COVID-19 (a few samples of this study predate the infection). Cell type and time point are not known. The chain uses TRBV9 and TRBJ2-1; a possible D gene is TRBD2 (5 bases). Sequencing used PBMCs or a T cell subset sorted from them (not recorded which). This chain's CDR3 is CASSPYSRGEQFF. The DNA for the CDR3 is TGTGCCAGCAGCCCCTACAGCCGGGGTGAGCAGTTCTTC.